The TCR beta chain under discussion was sequenced for a study of cytotoxic CD8 clonotypes in ibrutinib-treated CLL. Overall study context: The study included 11 relapsed/refractory and under 16 treatment-naive patients; 17 had IGHV unmutated disease. Collecting the response samples happened after a median 12 months of treatment, with a range of 6 to 36. Sample averages reached 260,000 or so productive templates and under 100,000 productive rearrangements.

Some clones are missing from TCRdb's copy, which holds only in-frame ones; the method was immunoSEQ multiplex PCR. Here the sample spans around 130,000 clones, less than 90% being singletons. V trimming: 0 bases; J trimming: 2 bases; junction bases outside the gene matches: 8. The CDR3 runs to 18 residues. Germline-derived CDR1 and CDR2 are LNHDA and SQIVND (reference sequence). The chain has TRBV19 and TRBJ1-5; 9 nucleotides agree with TRBD1. The sequence derives from a human donor with chronic lymphocytic leukemia. The sequences come from PBMCs, collected after 24 months of ibrutinib treatment. CDR3 amino acids: CASSIDSGTGWGNQPQHF. The CDR3 DNA sequence: TGTGCCAGTAGTATAGATAGCGGGACAGGGTGGGGCAATCAGCCCCAGCATTTT.